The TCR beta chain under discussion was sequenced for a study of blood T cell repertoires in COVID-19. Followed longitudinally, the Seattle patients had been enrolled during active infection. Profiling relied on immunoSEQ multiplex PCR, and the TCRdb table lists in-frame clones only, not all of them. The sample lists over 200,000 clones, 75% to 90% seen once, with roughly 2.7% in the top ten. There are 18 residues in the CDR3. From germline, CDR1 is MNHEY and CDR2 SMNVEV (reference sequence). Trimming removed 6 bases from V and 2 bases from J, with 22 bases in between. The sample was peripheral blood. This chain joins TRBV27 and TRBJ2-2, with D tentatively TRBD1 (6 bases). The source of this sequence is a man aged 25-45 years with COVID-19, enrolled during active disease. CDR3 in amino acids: CASRRGQTTMRNTGELFF. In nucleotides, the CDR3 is TGTGCCAGCAGACGAGGACAGACTACGATGAGAAACACCGGGGAGCTGTTTTTT.